The text below deals with one TCR beta chain. Its antigen remains unknown. This entry is derived from a study of cytomegalovirus exposure and HLA in healthy donors. The wider study: Roughly 170 million T cells yielded 117 million unique TCR beta sequences in earlier analysis. Broader study findings: In a later analysis, several top co-occurrence clusters appeared linked to parvovirus B19, influenza, CMV and Epstein-Barr virus.

Amplification used 60 Vbeta primers and 13 Jbeta primers. Here immunoSEQ multiplex PCR was the method, and the copy in TCRdb shows in-frame clones only, minus some. The sample holds around 120,000 clones, about 74% seen once. The CDR3 runs to 14 residues. From germline, CDR1 is WSHSY and CDR2 SAAADI. V lost 6 bases, J lost 0 bases, and 11 bases lay in between. Likely unrecorded immune exposures existed in these nominally healthy donors. The chain is built from TRBV10-2 and TRBJ1-1; D possibly corresponds to TRBD1 (6 bases). This receptor was taken from a woman aged 35 to 49 in good health and CMV-seropositive. Input material: PBMCs. CDR3 DNA: TGCGCCAGCAGGAGGGACACTCTGAACACTGAAGCTTTCTTT. Translated, it gives CASRRDTLNTEAFF.